The present TCR beta chain was sequenced within a study of cytomegalovirus exposure and HLA in healthy donors (dated by TCRdb to about 2017). The study in broad terms: According to a later analysis, one platform produced both the approximately 110 validation repertoires and the 666 repertoires of the first cohort. The study was designed to test whether signatures of past pathogen exposure could be identified by cataloging public T cell receptors. Along with the approximately 620-subject first cohort, a separate validation cohort of over a hundred different subjects was used. To predict cytomegalovirus infection status, the study combined high-throughput TCR immunosequencing, statistical association of individual TCRs with disease status, and machine learning.

The donors were included in the validation cohort of approximately 130 subjects, a group kept apart from the approximately 650-subject first cohort. The library was made by the immunoSEQ multiplex PCR assay. On the authors' methods: A statistical classification framework was built to diagnose cytomegalovirus status from the catalog of TCR beta chain sequences. This immuneACCESS table, as held by TCRdb, lists in-frame sequences with V and J called but not all clones. Of the missing ones, under half trace to an unresolved V gene in checked studies; the others have no known cause. The V and J calls and clone size are taken from that table; D and trimming were inferred from the DNA. In this sample the table shows some 200,000 clones, around nine tenths of which occur a single time. Approximately 0.99% of the sample belongs to the ten largest clones. As concerns this clone: Its antigen has not been determined. No much larger clonotype is one base removed from it; base qualities were not supplied.

What the study reported, not specific to this receptor: Subsequent analysis determined that TCRs grouped into clusters in the first cohort also showed a tendency toward co-occurrence across the 90 to 150 validation repertoires, and approximately 93% of cluster scores exceeded 0. The classifier was reported to diagnose cytomegalovirus status with high specificity and sensitivity in both the original cohort and the validation cohort. A later analysis lacked HLA typing for the validation cohort, so it scored co-occurrence in that cohort across all 120 or so repertoires. Across donors, most TCR sequences were observed very rarely, whereas some public TCRs were present in many individuals. A few of the identified cytomegalovirus-associated TCR beta chains were confirmed in vitro to be specific for cytomegalovirus antigens. According to the authors, the approach could potentially be generalized to other disease states and immunological phenotypes. The study listed 150 to 200 TCR beta chains as associated with cytomegalovirus.

The TCR sequence derives from a young woman in good health and CMV-seronegative. What was sequenced was PBMCs.

The DNA sequence is given as TGTGCCAGTAGTATGAAGGGGGCCTATGGCTACACCTTC. The encoded protein is CASSMKGAYGYTF. Here the chain combines TRBV19 and TRBJ1-2, with 7 central nucleotides matching TRBD1. Taken from cysteine to phenylalanine, the CDR3 has 13 residues. Of the read, only the CDR3 DNA is kept; its 39 bases are in frame from base 1. Per the germline V gene (reference sequence), LNHDA is the CDR1 and SQIVND is the CDR2. Ends trimmed: V by 3 bases, J by 4 bases; bases unmatched to a gene: 2.